The 24 T cell receptor beta chains presented below share a single source sample, sequenced in a study of PD-L1 blockade in urothelial cancer (dated by TCRdb to about 2017). The library relied on the immunoSEQ multiplex PCR assay. What TCRdb holds here is the immuneACCESS table cut down to in-frame rearrangements. Part of the clones is not present; checked against another copy, under half of the missing clones reflect an unresolved V gene, and the others are unexplained. The sample table shows about 81,000 clones, and 90% to 95% are seen once. The ten largest clones add up to over 9% of the sample. Material: PBMCs, obtained around atezolizumab (anti-PD-L1) treatment. The receptors stem from a man between 60 and 75 years old with urothelial cancer.

This rearrangement joins TRBV29-1 to TRBJ2-1; 13 nucleotides line up with TRBD2. The CDR3 extends over 15 amino acids. J lost 8 bases, V lost 3 bases, and 7 bases had no gene match. Germline loops: CDR1 SQVTM, CDR2 ANQGSEA. CDR3 bases: TGCAGCGTTGAGGTGGGACTAGCGGGATTTGATGAGCAGTTCTTC. Amino acid sequence: CSVEVGLAGFDEQFF.

The chain carries TRBV19 and TRBJ1-5; 9 bases are a match to TRBD1. Germline V gene sequence: CDR1 LNHDA, CDR2 SQIVND (reference sequence). The CDR3 is 14 amino acids. J gave up 4 bases and V 5 bases, and 3 bases lay outside the gene matches. CDR3 protein: CASSSDRGNQPQHF. Written as DNA, the CDR3 is TGTGCCAGTAGTTCGGACAGGGGTAATCAGCCCCAGCATTTT.

The V call is TRBV11-3, the J call TRBJ2-1, with D uncertain. With 6 bases removed from V and 1 base from J, the gap between germline ends came to 10 bases. In germline, CDR1 is SGHNT, CDR2 YENEEA. The CDR3 is made up of 14 amino acids. In nucleotides, the CDR3 is TGTGCCAGCAGTAGTGGCGGATCCTACAATGAGCAGTTCTTC. Protein sequence: CASSSGGSYNEQFF.

This sequence joins TRBV9 and TRBJ2-3; 8 bases align to TRBD2. Germline V lookup: CDR1 SGDLS, CDR2 YYNGEE. V lost 4 bases to trimming and J lost 5 bases; unmatched junction nucleotides: 12. This CDR3 has 16 residues. CDR3 residues: CASSLAPGGPGDTQYF. The CDR3 DNA sequence: TGTGCCAGCAGCCTCGCTCCGGGAGGGCCGGGAGATACGCAGTATTTT.

The rearrangement links TRBV28 to TRBJ1-2, with D possibly TRBD1 on 6 matching bases. The V end lost 5 bases, the J end lost 4 bases, and 14 bases lay between the germline ends. This CDR3 contains 14 residues. Germline V gene data show CDR1 as MDHEN and CDR2 as SYDVKM. The CDR3 loop reads CASSPGDFRYGYTF. DNA for the CDR3: TGTGCCAGCAGTCCAGGGGATTTTCGCTATGGCTACACCTTC.

The chain combines TRBV11-2 with TRBJ2-1, with 7 bases matching TRBD2. V was clipped by 5 bases and J by 5 bases; unmatched bases: 12. The V gene's germline CDR1 is SGHAT and CDR2 FQNNGV. The CDR3 is 16 amino acids. The CDR3 loop reads CASSPRPQRGNNEQFF. CDR3 sequence (DNA): TGTGCCAGCAGCCCAAGACCCCAGCGGGGCAACAATGAGCAGTTCTTC.

V usage is TRBV5-1 and J usage is TRBJ2-5; TRBD1 agrees at 8 bases. The better agreement between TRBJ2-7 and the DNA end casts doubt on the J call. Germline loops: CDR1 SGHRS, CDR2 YFSETQ. This CDR3 comprises 13 residues. CDR3 coding DNA: TGCGCCAGCAGCTATGGACAGGGTTACGAGCAGTACTTC. Protein product: CASSYGQGYEQYF.

V usage is TRBV25-1 and J usage is TRBJ2-3; D unresolved. V gave up 6 bases and J gave up 1 base, with 8 bases separating them. Looked up from germline, CDR1 is MGHDK and CDR2 is SYGVNS. This CDR3 is built from 13 residues. CDR3 nucleotides: TGTGCCAGCAGGCCTCCGGGCACAGATACGCAGTATTTT. Encoded protein: CASRPPGTDTQYF.

This chain links TRBV5-5 with TRBJ1-3; TRBD1 matches 10 bases. Germline assignment: CDR1 SGHKS and CDR2 YYEKEE (reference sequence). This CDR3 region has 15 residues. Trimming took 3 bases from V and 4 from J; bases not matched to a gene: 4. The CDR3 is CASSWGQGNGNTIYF. The CDR3 DNA reads as TGTGCCAGCAGCTGGGGACAGGGGAACGGAAACACCATATATTTT.

The chain uses TRBV4-1 and TRBJ2-5, with 9 bases fitting TRBD2. This CDR3 has 16 residues. From germline, CDR1 is MGHRA and CDR2 YSYEKL. The J segment lost 3 bases and the V segment lost 2 bases, leaving 7 bases of the junction unmatched. In DNA form, the CDR3 reads TGCGCCAGCAGCCAACAGGGACTAGCTGGAAAAGAGACCCAGTACTTC. This codes for CASSQQGLAGKETQYF.

This rearrangement joins TRBV5-1 to TRBJ2-5; 10 nucleotides line up with TRBD2. The CDR3 totals 16 residues. Germline trimming cut 0 bases from V and 5 bases from J; bases unmatched to any gene: 7. Germline CDR1 is SGHRS and CDR2 is YFSETQ. Written as DNA, the CDR3 is TGCGCCAGCAGCTTGGGGGGGGCTAGCGGGAGTGAGACCCAGTACTTC. It translates to CASSLGGASGSETQYF.

The V gene is TRBV9, the J gene TRBJ2-1, with 7 bases lining up with TRBD1. Germline CDR1 SGDLS, CDR2 YYNGEE. The CDR3 sequence is 15 residues long. J gave up 3 bases and V 4 bases, and 7 bases lay outside the gene matches. CDR3 amino acids: CASSTRGQNYNEQFF. CDR3 sequence (DNA): TGTGCCAGCAGCACAAGGGGACAGAACTACAATGAGCAGTTCTTC.

V is TRBV4-1 and J is TRBJ1-2; 7 bases fit TRBD1. The V and J ends lost 5 bases and 6 bases, in that order; junction bases with no gene match: 3. Per the germline V gene, CDR1 is MGHRA and CDR2 is YSYEKL. This CDR3 contains 12 residues. DNA for the CDR3: TGCGCCAGCAGCGCACAGGGGAATGGCTACACCTTC. The encoded protein is CASSAQGNGYTF.

Only a few counts were recorded for this clone. The rearrangement links TRBV9 to TRBJ2-1, with 7 nucleotides matching TRBD1. This CDR3 comprises 14 residues. Germline-derived CDR1 and CDR2 are SGDLS and YYNGEE. V lost 0 bases to trimming and J lost 6 bases; unmatched junction nucleotides: 3. In DNA, the CDR3 is TGTGCCAGCAGCGTAGAGTCAGGGGGCAATGAGCAGTTCTTC. Translation gives CASSVESGGNEQFF. The whole variable domain, filled in from reference TRBV9 and TRBJ2-1, reads DSGVTQTPKHLITATGQRVTLRCSPRSGDLSVYWYQQSLDQGLQFLIQYYNGEERAKGNILERFSAQQFPDLHSELNLSSLELGDSALYFCASSVESGGNEQFFGPGTRLTVL.

V and J are TRBV7-2 and TRBJ2-3, with D unclear. The CDR3 spans 16 residues. Between the trimmed V and J ends, which lost 4 bases and 0 bases, there was a span of 14 bases. CDR1 SGHTA and CDR2 FQGNSA come from the germline V gene. The CDR3 DNA sequence: TGTGCCAGCAGCTCCCCCTATACCCCTAGCACAGATACGCAGTATTTT. Translating gives CASSSPYTPSTDTQYF.

The chain couples TRBV29-1 to TRBJ1-4, with 10 bases aligning to TRBD1. This CDR3 is 14 amino acids long. V shed 5 bases, J shed 8 bases, and the junction held 8 bases outside the gene matches. Germline values: CDR1 SQVTM, CDR2 ANQGSEA. The CDR3 DNA reads TGCAGCGTTACGACAGGGGGCGATCGGGAAAAACTGTTTTTT. Encoded protein: CSVTTGGDREKLFF.

The rearrangement links TRBV9 to TRBJ2-5, with 7 bases lining up with TRBD2. CDR1 SGDLS and CDR2 YYNGEE come from the germline V gene. CDR3 length: 15 residues. V was pared by 4 bases and J by 2 bases, with 8 bases of the junction left unmatched. As DNA, the CDR3 is TGTGCCAGCAGCCCTAGCGGTGGGCCTCAAGAGACCCAGTACTTC. Its translation is CASSPSGGPQETQYF.

CDR3 DNA sequence: TGCGCCAGCAGCCTACGCGGGGAGGGACGAGATTCACCCCTCCACTTT. It encodes CASSLRGEGRDSPLHF. The rearrangement links TRBV4-1 to TRBJ1-6; weak D call: TRBD1 (5 bases). Germline CDR1 is MGHRA and CDR2 is YSYEKL. This CDR3 has 16 amino acids. V shed 4 bases and J shed 8 bases, with 18 bases lying between them.

This chain connects TRBV6-1 to TRBJ2-1; TRBD2 matches at 10 bases. The CDR3 totals 14 residues. The V gene end was trimmed by 5 bases and the J gene end by 7 bases; junction bases not matched to a gene: 5. From germline, CDR1 is MNHNS and CDR2 SASEGT. The CDR3 nucleotides are TGTGCCAGCAGTCTAGCGGGAGCTCGTAATGAGCAGTTCTTC. It encodes CASSLAGARNEQFF.

The chain has TRBV15 and TRBJ2-7; 8 bases map to TRBD1. V was clipped by 5 bases and J by 3 bases; unmatched bases: 6. The CDR3 has 14 residues. The germline CDR1 and CDR2 sequences are LNHNV and YYDKDF (reference sequence). Written as DNA, the CDR3 is TGTGCCACCAGCCCGACCGGGACAGGCTACGAGCAGTACTTC. It encodes CATSPTGTGYEQYF.

The J gene is TRBJ1-5, the V gene TRBV18; possibly TRBD1 for D (6 bases). Germline V lookup: CDR1 KGHSH, CDR2 LQKENI. This CDR3 is 15 amino acids long. With 3 bases removed from V and 6 bases from J, the gap between germline ends came to 15 bases. The CDR3 DNA reads as TGTGCCAGCTCACCTTCTCAGGGGACGGTTCAGCCCCAGCATTTT. Residues: CASSPSQGTVQPQHF.

In this sample, this clone turned up a few times. The chain is built from TRBV30 and TRBJ1-1, with D hard to call. The CDR3 contains 11 residues. V was trimmed by 3 bases and J by 8 bases, leaving 10 bases between them. CDR1 is GTSNPN and CDR2 is SVGIG in the germline V gene (reference sequence). This CDR3 is CAWRGLMEAFF. The DNA of the CDR3 is TGTGCCTGGAGAGGACTGATGGAAGCTTTCTTT.

The gene calls are TRBV7-3 and TRBJ2-7; D is uncertain. Germline loops: CDR1 SGHTA, CDR2 FQGTGA. This CDR3 has 15 residues. Trimming stripped 0 bases from V and 6 bases from J, with 15 bases between. The CDR3: CASSLTSRPHGEQYF. Here the CDR3 DNA reads TGTGCCAGCAGCTTAACGTCGAGGCCTCATGGCGAGCAGTACTTC.

The chain uses TRBV28 and TRBJ1-3, with D tentatively TRBD1 (5 bases). Trimming cost V 10 bases and J 4 bases, with 14 bases left between them. Per germline, CDR1 MDHEN and CDR2 SYDVKM. This CDR3 has 13 residues. CDR3 DNA: TGTGCCACACATGGGGGGTTGGGAAACACCATATATTTT. Protein sequence: CATHGGLGNTIYF.